These 27 T cell receptor beta chains share one sample of origin, sequenced in a study of blood T cell repertoires in COVID-19. The data were produced by immunoSEQ multiplex PCR, yet TCRdb's version contains in-frame clones alone and is incomplete. The profile covers under 250,000 clones, with roughly 75% appearing a single time and roughly 7% taken by the ten largest. Material for sequencing was peripheral blood. The receptors originated from a woman in her 70s with acute or convalescent COVID-19.

This clone was found a few times. The rearrangement links TRBV18 to TRBJ1-1; D unresolved. The CDR3 loop spans 14 amino acids. V was pared by 3 bases and J by 3 bases, with 11 bases between. Germline CDR1 and CDR2: KGHSH and LQKENI. This CDR3 reads CASSPMPTHTEAFF. Here the CDR3 DNA reads TGTGCCAGCTCACCCATGCCAACTCACACTGAAGCTTTCTTT.

DNA for the CDR3: TGTGCCAGCAGCTTACGCGGGGGCGCGGGGTCTGGGGCCAACGTCCTGACTTTC. Encoded protein: CASSLRGGAGSGANVLTF. The chain carries TRBV7-3 and TRBJ2-6; D might be TRBD2 (7 bases). The CDR3 consists of 18 residues. The germline V gene has CDR1 SGHTA and CDR2 FQGTGA. Trimming cost V 2 bases and J 1 base, with 15 bases left between them.

The genes are TRBV10-1 and TRBJ2-7; D is possibly TRBD1 (6 bases). The CDR3 contains 15 residues. V dropped 0 bases and J dropped 2 bases, with 11 bases sitting between them. Germline loops: CDR1 WNHNN, CDR2 SYGVQD (reference sequence). The chain's CDR3 is CASSESTAGAYEQYF. CDR3 nucleotides: TGCGCCAGCAGTGAGTCGACGGCAGGGGCCTACGAGCAGTACTTC.

The chain recombines TRBV5-1 with TRBJ2-2; maybe TRBD2 (6 bases). From germline, CDR1 is SGHRS and CDR2 YFSETQ. V was cut by 0 bases and J by 3 bases, with 12 bases left in between. CDR3 size: 16 residues. This CDR3 is CASSLDGGRDTGELFF. CDR3 DNA: TGCGCCAGCAGCTTGGACGGGGGAAGGGACACCGGGGAGCTGTTTTTT.

This clone came up a few times. This rearrangement joins TRBV6-5 to TRBJ2-5; D may be TRBD1 (6 bases). Germline V gene data show CDR1 as MNHEY and CDR2 as SVGAGI. V was shortened by 6 bases and J by 6 bases, with 14 bases between the two germline ends. The CDR3 extends over 13 amino acids. In DNA, the CDR3 is TGTGCCAGCAGAGTCGACAGGCCACAGACCCAGTACTTC. Protein sequence: CASRVDRPQTQYF.

This clone was recorded only once. This chain joins TRBV5-1 and TRBJ2-1, with TRBD1 matching 9 bases. Unmatched junction bases numbered 8, after V lost 4 bases and J lost 6 bases. This CDR3 contains 15 residues. CDR1 SGHRS and CDR2 YFSETQ come from the germline V gene. The CDR3 reads CASSQGTGNGNEQFF. In DNA, the CDR3 is TGCGCCAGCAGCCAGGGGACAGGGAACGGCAATGAGCAGTTCTTC.

The chain recombines TRBV6-2 or TRBV6-3 with TRBJ1-6; 7 bases agree with TRBD1. V shed 5 bases, J shed 6 bases, and the junction held 7 bases outside the gene matches. CDR1 is MNHEY, CDR2 SVGEGT, per germline. The CDR3 is made up of 15 amino acids. CDR3 DNA sequence: TGTGCCAGCAGTCAGCGACAGGGAAGTAATTCACCCCTCCACTTT. It is translated as CASSQRQGSNSPLHF.

The V and J genes are TRBV5-1 and TRBJ2-6; a possible D gene is TRBD1 (5 bases). Germline lookup yields CDR1 SGHRS and CDR2 YFSETQ. CDR3 length equals 17 residues. V lost 6 bases and J lost 0, with 16 bases in between. The CDR3 here is CASNTQGLSSGANVLTF. Written as DNA, the CDR3 is TGCGCCAGCAATACCCAGGGCTTATCCTCTGGGGCCAACGTCCTGACTTTC.

The rearrangement uses TRBV7-9 and TRBJ2-7; 11 positions match TRBD2. The germline CDR1 and CDR2 sequences are SEHNR and FQNEAQ (reference sequence). This CDR3 spans 16 amino acids. Losses at the gene ends were 0 bases for V and 4 bases for J; bases not matched to a gene: 5. The CDR3 region is CASSLAASGGRYEQYF. As DNA, the CDR3 is TGTGCCAGCAGCTTAGCGGCTAGCGGGGGGCGGTACGAGCAGTACTTC.

The chain recombines TRBV30 with TRBJ1-6, with 7 bases identical to TRBD1. Trimming cost V 1 base and J 9 bases; bases outside gene matches: 6. The CDR3 spans 14 residues. The germline CDR1 and CDR2 sequences are GTSNPN and SVGIG (reference sequence). The chain's CDR3 is CAWSEGQSGSPLHF. CDR3 bases: TGTGCCTGGAGTGAGGGACAGTCAGGTTCACCCCTCCACTTT.

This chain joins TRBV30 and TRBJ2-3; TRBD2 aligns across 11 bases. V lost 3 bases to trimming and J lost 6 bases; unmatched junction nucleotides: 2. Germline V CDR1 and CDR2: GTSNPN, SVGIG (reference sequence). This CDR3 spans 13 amino acids. The CDR3 region has the DNA TGTGCCTGGAGGCTAGCGGGGGGTGATACGCAGTATTTT. Translating it yields CAWRLAGGDTQYF.

This rearrangement joins TRBV24-1 to TRBJ2-1; tentative D call: TRBD1 (5 bases). The CDR3 is 14 amino acids. Trimming cost V 4 bases and J 6 bases, with 12 bases left between them. Looked up from germline, CDR1 is KGHDR and CDR2 is SFDVKD. CDR3 DNA: TGTGCCACCAGTGACCGGACAAAAATCAATGAGCAGTTCTTC. Translated: CATSDRTKINEQFF.

J is TRBJ2-1 and V is TRBV29-1; 13 bases are shared with TRBD2. Germline V lookup: CDR1 SQVTM, CDR2 ANQGSEA. The CDR3 length is 16 residues. Trimming took 7 bases from V and 6 from J; bases not matched to a gene: 12. The CDR3, as DNA: TGCAGCGCAGTCACTAGCGGGGGGGCCTCGGTCAATGAGCAGTTCTTC. This codes for CSAVTSGGASVNEQFF.

The chain carries TRBV11-2 and TRBJ1-2; 7 bases agree with TRBD1. With 2 bases clipped from V and 6 bases from J, the junction kept 18 bases outside the gene matches. Germline CDR1 and CDR2: SGHAT and FQNNGV. There are 18 residues in the CDR3. The CDR3 here is CASSLSGFGEQGTHGYTF. Here the CDR3 DNA reads TGTGCCAGCAGCTTAAGCGGATTCGGAGAACAGGGGACCCATGGCTACACCTTC. Drawing the rest from reference TRBV11-2 and TRBJ1-2, the complete variable domain is EAGVAQSPRYKIIEKRQSVAFWCNPISGHATLYWYQQILGQGPKLLIQFQNNGVVDDSQLPKDRFSAERLKGVDSTLKIQPAKLEDSAVYLCASSLSGFGEQGTHGYTFGSGTRLTVV.

This clone was found a few times. The J gene is TRBJ1-2, the V gene TRBV6-5; 11 nucleotides match TRBD1. The germline gives CDR1 MNHEY, CDR2 SVGAGI. This CDR3 region has 14 residues. The V segment lost 6 bases and the J segment 7 bases; nucleotides outside the gene matches: 7. The CDR3: CASSPGQGAAGYTF. The CDR3 DNA is TGTGCCAGCAGCCCAGGACAGGGGGCCGCTGGCTACACCTTC.

J is TRBJ2-1 and V is TRBV7-2; tentatively, D is TRBD1 (6 bases). Germline lookup yields CDR1 SGHTA and CDR2 FQGNSA. CDR3 length: 14 residues. Trimming removed 5 bases from V and 10 bases from J, with 18 bases in between. Here the CDR3 DNA reads TGTGCCAGCAGCCTCGGGCAGGGGTCGGGGGAGCAGTTCTTC. Translated, it gives CASSLGQGSGEQFF.

The CDR3 loop reads CASSSGTARNYGYTF. The CDR3 DNA reads as TGTGCCAGCAGTTCCGGGACAGCCCGCAACTATGGCTACACCTTC. The chain joins TRBV6-6 to TRBJ1-2, with 7 bases that match TRBD1. Germline CDR1 and CDR2: MNHNY and SVGAGI (reference sequence). V dropped 4 bases and J dropped 2; count of bases not matched to a gene: 7. CDR3 length: 15 residues.

The chain links TRBV27 to TRBJ1-1; 8 nucleotides align to TRBD1. With V trimmed by 4 bases and J by 1 base, 8 bases remained unmatched. The CDR3 extends over 16 amino acids. The germline CDR1 and CDR2 sequences are MNHEY and SMNVEV (reference sequence). In nucleotides, the CDR3 is TGTGCCAGCAGTTCCGGACAGGGTAGGGGGAACACTGAAGCTTTCTTT. This codes for CASSSGQGRGNTEAFF.

This sequence joins TRBV7-3 and TRBJ2-3; weak D call: TRBD1 (5 bases). There are 14 residues in the CDR3. Deletions cut 5 bases from V and 0 bases from J, with 9 bases between. Germline V gene lookup returns CDR1 SGHTA and CDR2 FQGTGA. The CDR3 nucleotides are TGTGCCAGCAGCAGCCAGGGTAGCACAGATACGCAGTATTTT. Its translation is CASSSQGSTDTQYF.

The CDR3 DNA reads TGTGCCAGCAGTGAAGCGCTCGGGGGTGAGCAGTTCTTC. This sequence encodes CASSEALGGEQFF. The chain has TRBV2 and TRBJ2-1; weak D call: TRBD2 (6 bases). V shed 0 bases and J shed 9 bases, with 9 bases lying between them. The CDR3 totals 13 residues. Germline V gene sequence: CDR1 SNHLY, CDR2 FYNNEI. Based on the CDR3 plus reference TRBV2 and TRBJ2-1, the full variable domain is EPEVTQTPSHQVTQMGQEVILRCVPISNHLYFYWYRQILGQKVEFLVSFYNNEISEKSEIFDDQFSVERPDGSNFTLKIRSTKLEDSAMYFCASSEALGGEQFFGPGTRLTVL.

This clone came up once. The chain employs TRBV5-4 and TRBJ2-3, with a weak D call TRBD2 (6 bases). The CDR3 covers 16 residues. V was clipped by 0 bases and J by 4 bases, with 15 bases between them. CDR1 is SGHNT and CDR2 is YYREEE in the germline V gene (reference sequence). The CDR3 is CASSLVRGGAPDTQYF. CDR3 sequence (DNA): TGTGCCAGCAGCTTGGTTCGAGGCGGGGCCCCAGATACGCAGTATTTT.

V is TRBV6-2 or TRBV6-3 and J is TRBJ2-7; 8 nucleotides match TRBD1. This CDR3 spans 18 amino acids. The junction had 16 bases not matched to a gene; V was cut back by 2 bases and J by 4 bases. In germline, CDR1 is MNHEY, CDR2 SVGEGT. This chain's CDR3 is CASSYIQRTGKTSYEQYF. DNA for the CDR3: TGTGCCAGCAGTTACATTCAAAGGACAGGGAAAACTTCGTACGAGCAGTACTTC.

The V and J genes are TRBV7-6 and TRBJ1-5, with TRBD1 identical over 8 bases. J was trimmed by 5 bases and V by 3 bases; bases with no gene match: 3. Per germline, CDR1 SGHVS and CDR2 FNYEAQ. This CDR3 is 14 amino acids long. CDR3 sequence reads: CASSLTQGDQPQHF. In nucleotides, the CDR3 is TGTGCCAGCAGCTTGACACAGGGGGATCAGCCCCAGCATTTT.

This rearrangement joins TRBV3-1 (or the pseudogene TRBV3-2) to TRBJ1-6; D possibly corresponds to TRBD1 (5 bases). The CDR3 is 14 amino acids. Trimming left V 4 bases short and J 7 bases short, with 11 bases between. The germline CDR1 and CDR2 sequences are LGHDT and YNNKEL (reference sequence). The DNA for the CDR3 is TGTGCCAGCAGCCCGGGACTCGTGAATTCACCCCTCCACTTT. This codes for CASSPGLVNSPLHF.

The J gene is TRBJ2-5, the V gene TRBV12-3 or TRBV12-4; D might be TRBD2 (5 bases). CDR3 length: 13 amino acids. Trimming took 8 bases from V and 6 from J, leaving 16 bases between them. This chain's CDR3 is CASGLSGSQTQYF. The CDR3 DNA sequence: TGTGCCAGCGGATTGTCGGGGAGCCAGACCCAGTACTTC.

Written as DNA, the CDR3 is TGTGCCATCAGTGCCGGGACAGGTGTCTCGAACACTGAAGCTTTCTTT. Translating gives CAISAGTGVSNTEAFF. The rearrangement links TRBV10-3 to TRBJ1-1; 8 nucleotides line up with TRBD1. CDR3 length equals 16 residues. V was pared by 4 bases and J by 1 base, with 8 bases of the junction left unmatched. Germline loops: CDR1 ENHRY, CDR2 SYGVKD.

The rearrangement joins TRBV7-2 to TRBJ1-2; weak D call: TRBD1 (5 bases). Germline V gene sequence: CDR1 SGHTA, CDR2 FQGNSA. The CDR3 is made up of 16 amino acids. V lost 1 base to trimming and J lost 7 bases, with 19 bases between them. In DNA, the CDR3 is TGTGCCAGCAGCTTAGGGTCTGGTGGACAAGTTGGTGGCTACACCTTC. Protein sequence: CASSLGSGGQVGGYTF.